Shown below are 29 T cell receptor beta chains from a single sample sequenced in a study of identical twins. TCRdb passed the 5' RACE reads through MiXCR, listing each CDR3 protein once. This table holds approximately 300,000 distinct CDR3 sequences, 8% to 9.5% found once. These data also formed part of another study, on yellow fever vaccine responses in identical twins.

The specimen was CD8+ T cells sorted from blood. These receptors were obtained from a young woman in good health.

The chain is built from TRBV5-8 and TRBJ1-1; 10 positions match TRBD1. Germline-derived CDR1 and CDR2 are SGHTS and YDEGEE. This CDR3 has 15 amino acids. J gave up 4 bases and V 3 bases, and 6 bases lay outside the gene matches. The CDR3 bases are TGTGCCAGCAGCTCTCCGGGACAGGGGAGCACTGAAGCTTTCTTT. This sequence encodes CASSSPGQGSTEAFF.

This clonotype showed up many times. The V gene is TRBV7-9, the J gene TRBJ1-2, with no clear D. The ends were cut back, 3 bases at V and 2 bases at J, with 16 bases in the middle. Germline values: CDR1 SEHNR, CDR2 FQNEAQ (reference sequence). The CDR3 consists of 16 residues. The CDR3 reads CASSFLSEARNYGYTF. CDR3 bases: TGTGCCAGCAGCTTCCTCTCGGAGGCAAGGAACTATGGCTACACCTTC.

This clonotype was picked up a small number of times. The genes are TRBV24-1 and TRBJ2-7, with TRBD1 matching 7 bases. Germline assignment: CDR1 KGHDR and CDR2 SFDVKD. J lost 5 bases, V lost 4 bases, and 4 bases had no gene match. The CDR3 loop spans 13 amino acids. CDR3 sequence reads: CATSETGYNEQYF. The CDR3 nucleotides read TGTGCCACCAGTGAGACAGGGTATAACGAGCAGTACTTC.

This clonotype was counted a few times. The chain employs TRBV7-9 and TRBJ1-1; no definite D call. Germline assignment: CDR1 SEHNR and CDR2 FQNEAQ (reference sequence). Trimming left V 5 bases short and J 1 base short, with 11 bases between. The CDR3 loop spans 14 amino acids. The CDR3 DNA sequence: TGTGCCAGCAGCCAAGCGATGGCGAACACTGAAGCTTTCTTT. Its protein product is CASSQAMANTEAFF. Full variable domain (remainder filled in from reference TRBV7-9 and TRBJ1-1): DTGVSQNPRHKITKRGQNVTFRCDPISEHNRLYWYRQTLGQGPEFLTYFQNEAQLEKSRLLSDRFSAERPKGSFSTLEIQRTEQGDSAMYLCASSQAMANTEAFFGQGTRLTVV.

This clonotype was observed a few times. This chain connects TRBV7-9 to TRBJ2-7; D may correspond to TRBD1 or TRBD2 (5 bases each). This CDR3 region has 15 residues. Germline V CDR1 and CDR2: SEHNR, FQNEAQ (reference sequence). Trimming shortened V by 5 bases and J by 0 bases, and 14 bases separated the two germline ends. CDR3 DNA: TGTGCCAGCAGCACCCGGGACGGCGGCTCCTACGAGCAGTACTTC. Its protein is CASSTRDGGSYEQYF.

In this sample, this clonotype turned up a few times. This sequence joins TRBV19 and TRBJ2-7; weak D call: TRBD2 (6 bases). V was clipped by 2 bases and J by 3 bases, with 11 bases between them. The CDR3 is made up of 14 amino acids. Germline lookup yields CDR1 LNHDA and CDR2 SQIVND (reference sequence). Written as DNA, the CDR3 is TGTGCCAGTAGTATATCGGCGGGACTCTACGAGCAGTACTTC. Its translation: CASSISAGLYEQYF.

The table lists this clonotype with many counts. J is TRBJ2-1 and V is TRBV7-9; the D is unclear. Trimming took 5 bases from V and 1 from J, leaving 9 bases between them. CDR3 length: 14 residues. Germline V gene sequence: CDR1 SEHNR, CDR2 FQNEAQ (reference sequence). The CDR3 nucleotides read TGTGCCAGCAGCCCCCCTTTGTCCTACAATGAGCAGTTCTTC. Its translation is CASSPPLSYNEQFF.

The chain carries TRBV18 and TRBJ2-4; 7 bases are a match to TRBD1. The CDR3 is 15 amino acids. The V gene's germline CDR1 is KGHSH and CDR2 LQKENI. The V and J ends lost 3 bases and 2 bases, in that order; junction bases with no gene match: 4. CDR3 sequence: CASSPTGMPKNIQYF. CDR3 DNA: TGTGCCAGCTCACCGACAGGGATGCCCAAAAACATTCAGTACTTC.

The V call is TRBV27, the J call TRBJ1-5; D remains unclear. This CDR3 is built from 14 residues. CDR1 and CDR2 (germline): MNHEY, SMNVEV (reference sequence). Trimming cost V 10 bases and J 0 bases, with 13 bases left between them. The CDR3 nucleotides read TGTGCCACATCACGCCTTTATAGCAATCAGCCCCAGCATTTT. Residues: CATSRLYSNQPQHF.

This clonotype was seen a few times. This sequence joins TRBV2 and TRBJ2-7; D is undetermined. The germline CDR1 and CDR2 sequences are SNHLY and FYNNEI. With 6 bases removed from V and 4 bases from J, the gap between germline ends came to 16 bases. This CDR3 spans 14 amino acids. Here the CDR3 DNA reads TGTGCCAGCAGCGAGGACCTTGTATGGTACGAGCAGTACTTC. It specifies CASSEDLVWYEQYF.

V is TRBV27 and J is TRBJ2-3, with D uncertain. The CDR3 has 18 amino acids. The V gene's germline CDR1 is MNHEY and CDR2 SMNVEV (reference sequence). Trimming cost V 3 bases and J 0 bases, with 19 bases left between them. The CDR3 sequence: CASSFLGIRNPSTDTQYF. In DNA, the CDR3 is TGTGCCAGCAGTTTCCTCGGCATTCGGAATCCTAGCACAGATACGCAGTATTTT.

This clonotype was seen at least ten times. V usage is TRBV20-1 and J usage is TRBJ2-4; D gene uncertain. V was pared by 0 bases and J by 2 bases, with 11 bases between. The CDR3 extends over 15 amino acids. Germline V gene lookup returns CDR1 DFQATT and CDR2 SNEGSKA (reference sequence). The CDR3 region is CSAREVPITKNIQYF. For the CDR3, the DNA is TGCAGTGCTAGAGAGGTTCCCATAACCAAAAACATTCAGTACTTC.

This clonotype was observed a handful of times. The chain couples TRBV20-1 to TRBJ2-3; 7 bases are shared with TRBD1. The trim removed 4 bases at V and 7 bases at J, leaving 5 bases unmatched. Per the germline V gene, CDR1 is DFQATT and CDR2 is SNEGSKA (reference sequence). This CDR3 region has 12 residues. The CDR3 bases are TGCAGTGCTACCGACAGGGAATATACGCAGTATTTT. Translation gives CSATDREYTQYF.

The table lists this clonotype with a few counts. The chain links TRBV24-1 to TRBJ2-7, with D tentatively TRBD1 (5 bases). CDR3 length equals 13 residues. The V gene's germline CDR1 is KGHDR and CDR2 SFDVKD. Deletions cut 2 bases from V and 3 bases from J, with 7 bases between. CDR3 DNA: TGTGCCACCAGTGATTCAGGGTTCTACGAGCAGTACTTC. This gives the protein CATSDSGFYEQYF.

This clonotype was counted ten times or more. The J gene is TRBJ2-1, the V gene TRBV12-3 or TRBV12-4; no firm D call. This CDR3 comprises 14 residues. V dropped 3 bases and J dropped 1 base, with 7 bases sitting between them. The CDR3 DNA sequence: TGTGCCAGCAGTTTGACTGGGTCCTACAATGAGCAGTTCTTC. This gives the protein CASSLTGSYNEQFF.

The CDR3 sequence: CASSLDRTSGYEQYF. Here the CDR3 DNA reads TGTGCCAGCAGCTTAGATAGGACTAGCGGCTACGAGCAGTACTTC. This chain joins TRBV11-2 and TRBJ2-7, with 10 bases aligning to TRBD2. Germline CDR1 SGHAT, CDR2 FQNNGV. CDR3 length: 15 residues. The trim removed 0 bases at V and 3 bases at J, leaving 2 bases unmatched. Supplemented by reference TRBV11-2 and TRBJ2-7, the full variable domain reads EAGVAQSPRYKIIEKRQSVAFWCNPISGHATLYWYQQILGQGPKLLIQFQNNGVVDDSQLPKDRFSAERLKGVDSTLKIQPAKLEDSAVYLCASSLDRTSGYEQYFGPGTRLTVT.

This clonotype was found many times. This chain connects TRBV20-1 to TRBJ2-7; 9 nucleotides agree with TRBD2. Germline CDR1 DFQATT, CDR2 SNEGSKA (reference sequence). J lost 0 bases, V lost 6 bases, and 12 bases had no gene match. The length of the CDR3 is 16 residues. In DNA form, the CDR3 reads TGCAGTGCAAAAGCGGGACTAGCTAGGAGCTCCTACGAGCAGTACTTC. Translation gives CSAKAGLARSSYEQYF.

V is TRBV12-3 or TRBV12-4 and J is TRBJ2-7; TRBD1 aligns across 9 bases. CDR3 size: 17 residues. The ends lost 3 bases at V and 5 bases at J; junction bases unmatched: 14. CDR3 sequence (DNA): TGTGCCAGCAGTTTTCTTCCCTCCGGGGACAGGGTGGACGAGCAGTACTTC. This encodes CASSFLPSGDRVDEQYF.

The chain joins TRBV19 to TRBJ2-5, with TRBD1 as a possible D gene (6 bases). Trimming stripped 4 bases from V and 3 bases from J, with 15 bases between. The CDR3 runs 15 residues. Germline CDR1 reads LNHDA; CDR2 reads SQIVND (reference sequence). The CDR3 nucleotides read TGTGCCAGTAGTAGCGCCGGGACACGGGAAGAGACCCAGTACTTC. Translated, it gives CASSSAGTREETQYF.

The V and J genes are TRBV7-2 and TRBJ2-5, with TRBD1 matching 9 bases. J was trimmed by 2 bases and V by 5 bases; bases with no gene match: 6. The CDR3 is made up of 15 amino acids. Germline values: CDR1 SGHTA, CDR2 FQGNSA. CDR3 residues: CASSLPGTGQETQYF. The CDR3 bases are TGTGCCAGCAGCCTGCCCGGGACAGGGCAAGAGACCCAGTACTTC.

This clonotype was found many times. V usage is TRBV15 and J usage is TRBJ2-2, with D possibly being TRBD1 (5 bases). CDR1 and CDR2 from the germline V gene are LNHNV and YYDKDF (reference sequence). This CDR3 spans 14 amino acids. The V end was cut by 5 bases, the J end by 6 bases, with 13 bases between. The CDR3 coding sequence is TGTGCCACCAGCGGCGACAGAGCATCCGGGGAGCTGTTTTTT. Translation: CATSGDRASGELFF.

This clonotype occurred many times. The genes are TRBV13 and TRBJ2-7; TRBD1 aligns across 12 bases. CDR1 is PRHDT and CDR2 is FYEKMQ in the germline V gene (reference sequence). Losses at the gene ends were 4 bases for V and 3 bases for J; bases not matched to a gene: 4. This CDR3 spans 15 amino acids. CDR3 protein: CASSSGTGGFYEQYF. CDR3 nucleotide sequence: TGTGCCAGCAGCTCCGGGACAGGGGGCTTCTACGAGCAGTACTTC.

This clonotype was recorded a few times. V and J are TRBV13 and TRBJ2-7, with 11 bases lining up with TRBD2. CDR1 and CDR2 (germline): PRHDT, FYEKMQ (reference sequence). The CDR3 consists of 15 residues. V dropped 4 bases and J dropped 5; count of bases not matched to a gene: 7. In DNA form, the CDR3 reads TGTGCCAGCAGCTACATACTAGCGGGAGAACACGAGCAGTACTTC. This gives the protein CASSYILAGEHEQYF.

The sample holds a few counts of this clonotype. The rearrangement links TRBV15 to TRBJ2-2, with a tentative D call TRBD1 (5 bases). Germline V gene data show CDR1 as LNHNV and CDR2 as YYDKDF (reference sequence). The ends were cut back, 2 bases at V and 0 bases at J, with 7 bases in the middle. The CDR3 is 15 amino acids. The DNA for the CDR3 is TGTGCCACCAGCAGACCGACAGCGAACACCGGGGAGCTGTTTTTT. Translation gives CATSRPTANTGELFF.

CDR3 loop: CASSHLAVVTSFNEQFF. The CDR3 DNA reads TGTGCCAGCAGCCACTTAGCGGTTGTAACTAGTTTCAATGAGCAGTTCTTC. The V gene is TRBV14, the J gene TRBJ2-1, with a weak D call TRBD2 (6 bases). Between the trimmed V and J ends, which lost 3 bases and 6 bases, there was a span of 21 bases. The CDR3 has 17 amino acids. The germline V gene encodes CDR1 SGHDN and CDR2 FVKESK.

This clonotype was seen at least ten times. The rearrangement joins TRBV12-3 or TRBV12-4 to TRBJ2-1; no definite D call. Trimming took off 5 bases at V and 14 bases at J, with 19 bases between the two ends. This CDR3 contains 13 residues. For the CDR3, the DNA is TGTGCCAGCAGTCCCAAAGCCAGACCCGGCGAGTTCTTC. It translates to CASSPKARPGEFF.

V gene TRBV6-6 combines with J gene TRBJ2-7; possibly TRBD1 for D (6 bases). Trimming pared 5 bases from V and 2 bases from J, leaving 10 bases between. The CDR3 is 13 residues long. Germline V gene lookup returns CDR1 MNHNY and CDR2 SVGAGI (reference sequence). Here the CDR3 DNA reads TGTGCCAGCAGTCCGGACAGCGCCTACGAGCAGTACTTC. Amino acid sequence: CASSPDSAYEQYF.

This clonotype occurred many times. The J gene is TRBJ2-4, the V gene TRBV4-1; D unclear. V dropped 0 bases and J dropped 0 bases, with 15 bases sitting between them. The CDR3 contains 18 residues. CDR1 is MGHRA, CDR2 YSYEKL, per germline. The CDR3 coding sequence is TGCGCCAGCAGCCAAGAGGTGGCGGCAGAATTAGCCAAAAACATTCAGTACTTC. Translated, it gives CASSQEVAAELAKNIQYF.

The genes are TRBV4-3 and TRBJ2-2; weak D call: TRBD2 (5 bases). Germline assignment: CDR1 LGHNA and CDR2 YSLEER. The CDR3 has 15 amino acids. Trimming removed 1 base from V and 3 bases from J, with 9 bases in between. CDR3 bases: TGCGCCAGCAGCCAAGCTCCGGGGTACACCGGGGAGCTGTTTTTT. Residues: CASSQAPGYTGELFF.